The 15 T cell receptor beta chains in this list originate from one sample, sequenced in a study of T cell repertoires in cytomegalovirus infection (dated by TCRdb to about 2019). The data were produced on an Illumina HiSeq 1500. TCRdb passed the public sequencing reads through fastp at Q25 and MiXCR, retaining productive beta sequences. Rows with a matching CDR3 protein are joined into one entry that keeps the most common DNA and genes. In all, the sample holds 400,000 or so distinct CDR3 sequences, and roughly 30% of those were seen once. About an eighth of the sample goes to the ten largest clones. The sequencing input was PBMCs. These receptors were collected from a human donor in good health (CMV status not recorded). Some clones in this sample may be carry-over from other donors' samples.

As to this clonotype: A much more abundant neighbour one base away suggests this may be a read error. The CDR3: CASSLEAGVTYNVQFF. The DNA of the CDR3 is TGTGCCAGCAGCTTAGAAGCCGGGGTTACCTACAATGTGCAGTTCTTC. The rearrangement links TRBV7-2 to TRBJ2-1; D perhaps matches TRBD2 (5 bases). Germline V lookup: CDR1 SGHTA, CDR2 FQGNSA. There are 16 residues in the CDR3.

The CDR3 coding sequence is TGTGCCAGCAGCCTAGGGGATCCTACTGAAGCTTTCTTT. Encoded protein: CASSLGDPTEAFF. V usage is TRBV6-5 and J usage is TRBJ1-1, with TRBD1 as a possible D gene (5 bases). CDR1 and CDR2 from the germline V gene are MNHEY and SVGAGI. The V end was cut by 6 bases, the J end by 5 bases, with 13 bases between. The length of the CDR3 is 13 residues.

This clonotype was counted many times. The chain employs TRBV7-2 and TRBJ2-5, with 15 nucleotides matching TRBD2. After removal of 5 bases from V and 5 bases from J, the junction contained 9 bases not matched to a gene. Germline CDR1 and CDR2: SGHTA and FQGNSA. This CDR3 is 17 amino acids long. CDR3 coding DNA: TGTGCCAGCAGCATCTCTGGACTAGCGGGGGGGGGTGAGACCCAGTACTTC. It specifies CASSISGLAGGGETQYF.

The CDR3 coding sequence is TGCGCCAGCTCCTGGAGCGGGACAGTTGAAGCTTTCTTT. Encoded protein: CASSWSGTVEAFF. This rearrangement joins TRBV5-1 to TRBJ1-1; 7 bases agree with TRBD1. The CDR3 sequence is 13 residues long. Trimming cost V 7 bases and J 7 bases; bases outside gene matches: 10. CDR1 SGHRS and CDR2 YFSETQ come from the germline V gene.

The chain recombines TRBV28 with TRBJ2-1, with D hard to call. The CDR3 extends over 16 amino acids. CDR1 is MDHEN and CDR2 is SYDVKM in the germline V gene. Trimming shortened V by 0 bases and J by 5 bases, and 14 bases separated the two germline ends. CDR3 protein: CASSLWLSALNNEQFF. The CDR3 DNA reads TGTGCCAGCAGTTTATGGCTCTCGGCCTTAAACAATGAGCAGTTCTTC.

The CDR3 nucleotides read TGTGCCAGCAGCCAAAGCCGCGGGTATGGCTACACCTTC. It encodes CASSQSRGYGYTF. The chain has TRBV3-1 and TRBJ1-2; D unclear. V lost 2 bases and J lost 5, with 9 bases in between. Germline V gene data show CDR1 as LGHDT and CDR2 as YNNKEL (reference sequence). The CDR3 is 13 amino acids.

The chain employs TRBV14 and TRBJ2-1, with 11 bases matching TRBD2. The V gene end was trimmed by 1 base and the J gene end by 8 bases; junction bases not matched to a gene: 10. The CDR3 totals 17 residues. Germline V lookup: CDR1 SGHDN, CDR2 FVKESK. This CDR3 reads CASSQGTSGGVGHEQFF. In DNA form, the CDR3 reads TGTGCCAGCAGCCAAGGAACTAGCGGGGGAGTAGGGCATGAGCAGTTCTTC. Full variable domain (rest looked up from reference TRBV14 and TRBJ2-1): EAGVTQFPSHSVIEKGQTVTLRCDPISGHDNLYWYRRVMGKEIKFLLHFVKESKQDESGMPNNRFLAERTGGTYSTLKVQPAELEDSGVYFCASSQGTSGGVGHEQFFGPGTRLTVL.

To note about this clonotype: The junction and the germline gene differ at one end; a read error may be behind it. The rearrangement joins TRBV9 to TRBJ2-3, with TRBD2 matching over 9 bases. This CDR3 spans 16 amino acids. Germline assignment: CDR1 SGDLS and CDR2 YYNGEE. DNA for the CDR3: TGTGCCAGCAGCGTAGTTGGCGGGGGGGCCACATATACGCAGTATTTT. Amino acids: CASSVVGGGATYTQYF.

The chain joins TRBV7-8 to TRBJ2-1; the D call may be TRBD1 or TRBD2 (7 bases each). Trimming cost V 0 bases and J 5 bases, with 14 bases left between them. CDR3 length: 16 amino acids. Germline-derived CDR1 and CDR2 are SGHVS and FQNEAQ. CDR3 in amino acids: CASSLASAGGDNEQFF. As DNA, the CDR3 is TGTGCCAGCAGCTTAGCATCGGCAGGGGGGGACAATGAGCAGTTCTTC.

The rearrangement uses TRBV5-1 and TRBJ2-3; D not certain. The CDR3 contains 16 residues. V lost 0 bases, J lost 0 bases, and 11 bases lay in between. Germline V lookup: CDR1 SGHRS, CDR2 YFSETQ. The CDR3 loop is CASSLELLSSTDTQYF. CDR3 DNA sequence: TGCGCCAGCAGCTTGGAACTCCTCTCTAGCACAGATACGCAGTATTTT.

The J gene is TRBJ2-3, the V gene TRBV12-3 or TRBV12-4; 10 bases line up with TRBD1. Trimming took 4 bases from V and 5 from J; bases not matched to a gene: 6. The CDR3 is 15 residues long. The CDR3 nucleotides are TGTGCCAGCAGTTCGACAGGGGGCTTTGGAGATACGCAGTATTTT. This translates into CASSSTGGFGDTQYF.

This clonotype was seen a single time. V is TRBV18 and J is TRBJ2-3; 7 bases match TRBD2. Germline V gives CDR1 KGHSH, CDR2 LQKENI. V was clipped by 3 bases and J by 2 bases; unmatched bases: 8. CDR3 length: 16 amino acids. The CDR3 DNA follows: TGTGCCAGCTCACCCGTAGTAGCGGGCACCACAGATACGCAGTATTTT. This translates into CASSPVVAGTTDTQYF. The full variable domain, with the rest looked up from reference TRBV18 and TRBJ2-3, is NAGVMQNPRHLVRRRGQEARLRCSPMKGHSHVYWYRQLPEEGLKFMVYLQKENIIDESGMPKERFSAEFPKEGPSILRIQQVVRGDSAAYFCASSPVVAGTTDTQYFGPGTRLTVL.

The V gene is TRBV18, the J gene TRBJ1-1; 10 bases line up with TRBD1. V gave up 3 bases and J gave up 7 bases; unmatched junction bases: 5. Germline V gene data show CDR1 as KGHSH and CDR2 as LQKENI. The CDR3 contains 14 residues. In nucleotides, the CDR3 is TGTGCCAGCTCACCGGACAGGGGGATAGATGAAGCTTTCTTT. Protein: CASSPDRGIDEAFF.

This chain connects TRBV19 to TRBJ1-1, with no clear D. Per germline, CDR1 LNHDA and CDR2 SQIVND (reference sequence). The CDR3 has 16 residues. V was shortened by 8 bases and J by 1 base, with 20 bases between the two germline ends. The CDR3 sequence: CASSILGPQPNTEAFF. Here the CDR3 DNA reads TGTGCCAGTTCCATTTTAGGGCCACAGCCGAACACTGAAGCTTTCTTT.

This sequence joins TRBV20-1 and TRBJ2-5, with 11 bases matching TRBD2. Germline CDR1 DFQATT, CDR2 SNEGSKA (reference sequence). The trim removed 6 bases at V and 4 bases at J, leaving 7 bases unmatched. The CDR3 length is 14 residues. The CDR3 loop reads CSAPSGGFPETQYF. The CDR3 DNA follows: TGCAGTGCGCCTAGCGGGGGGTTCCCAGAGACCCAGTACTTC.